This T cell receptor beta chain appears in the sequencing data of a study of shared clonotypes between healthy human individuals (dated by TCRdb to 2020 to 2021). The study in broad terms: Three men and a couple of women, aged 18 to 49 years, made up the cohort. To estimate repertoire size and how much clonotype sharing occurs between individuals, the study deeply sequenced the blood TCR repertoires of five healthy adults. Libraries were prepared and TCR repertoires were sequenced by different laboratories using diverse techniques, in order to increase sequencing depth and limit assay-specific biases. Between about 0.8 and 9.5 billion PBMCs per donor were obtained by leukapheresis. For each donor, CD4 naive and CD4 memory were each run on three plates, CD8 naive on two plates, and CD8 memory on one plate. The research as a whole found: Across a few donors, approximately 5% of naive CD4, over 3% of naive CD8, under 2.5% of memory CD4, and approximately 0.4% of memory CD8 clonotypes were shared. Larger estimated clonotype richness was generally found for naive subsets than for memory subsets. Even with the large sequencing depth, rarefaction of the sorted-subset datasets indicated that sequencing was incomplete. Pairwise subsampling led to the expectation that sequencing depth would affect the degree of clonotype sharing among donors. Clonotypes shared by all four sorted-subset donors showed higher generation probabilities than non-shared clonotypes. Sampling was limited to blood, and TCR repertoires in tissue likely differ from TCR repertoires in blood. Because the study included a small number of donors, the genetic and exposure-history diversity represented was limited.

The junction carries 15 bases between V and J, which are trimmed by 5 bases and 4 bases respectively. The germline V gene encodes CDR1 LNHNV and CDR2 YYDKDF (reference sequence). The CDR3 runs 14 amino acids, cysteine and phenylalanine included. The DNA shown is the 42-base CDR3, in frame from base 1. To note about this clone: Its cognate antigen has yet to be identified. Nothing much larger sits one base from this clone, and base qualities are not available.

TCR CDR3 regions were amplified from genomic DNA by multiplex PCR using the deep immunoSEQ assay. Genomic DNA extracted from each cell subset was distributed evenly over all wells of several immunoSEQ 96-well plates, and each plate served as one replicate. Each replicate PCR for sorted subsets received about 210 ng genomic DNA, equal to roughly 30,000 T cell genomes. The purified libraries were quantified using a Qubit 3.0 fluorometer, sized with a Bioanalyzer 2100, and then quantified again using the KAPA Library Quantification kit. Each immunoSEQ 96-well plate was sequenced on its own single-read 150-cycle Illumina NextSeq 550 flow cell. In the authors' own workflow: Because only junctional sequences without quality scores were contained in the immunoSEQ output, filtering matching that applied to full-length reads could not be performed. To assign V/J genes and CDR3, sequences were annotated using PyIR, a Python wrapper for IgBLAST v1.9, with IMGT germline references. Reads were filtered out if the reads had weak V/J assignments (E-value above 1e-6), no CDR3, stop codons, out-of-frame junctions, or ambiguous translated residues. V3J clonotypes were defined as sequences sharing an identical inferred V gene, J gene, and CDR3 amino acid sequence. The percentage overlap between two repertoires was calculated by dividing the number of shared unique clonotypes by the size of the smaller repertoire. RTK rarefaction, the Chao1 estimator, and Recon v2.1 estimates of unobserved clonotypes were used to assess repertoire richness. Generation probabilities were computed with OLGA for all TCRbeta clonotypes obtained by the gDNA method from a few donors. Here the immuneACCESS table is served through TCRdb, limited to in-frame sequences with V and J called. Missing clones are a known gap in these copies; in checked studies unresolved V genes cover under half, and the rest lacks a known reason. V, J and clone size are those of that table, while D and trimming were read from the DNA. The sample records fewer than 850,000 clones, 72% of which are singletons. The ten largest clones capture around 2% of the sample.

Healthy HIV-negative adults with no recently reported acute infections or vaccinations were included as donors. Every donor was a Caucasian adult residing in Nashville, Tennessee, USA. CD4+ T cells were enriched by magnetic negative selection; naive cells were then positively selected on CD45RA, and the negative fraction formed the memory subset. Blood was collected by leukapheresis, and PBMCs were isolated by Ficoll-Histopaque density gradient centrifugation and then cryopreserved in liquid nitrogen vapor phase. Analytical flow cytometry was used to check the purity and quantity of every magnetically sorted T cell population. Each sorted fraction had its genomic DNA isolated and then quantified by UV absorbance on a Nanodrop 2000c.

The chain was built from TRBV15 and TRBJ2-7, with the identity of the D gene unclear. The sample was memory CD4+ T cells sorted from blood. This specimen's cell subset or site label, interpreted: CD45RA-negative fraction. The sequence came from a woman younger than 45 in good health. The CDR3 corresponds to CATSPRRSTYEQYF. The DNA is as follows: TGTGCCACCAGCCCACGGCGTTCTACTTACGAGCAGTACTTC.